Listed below are T cell receptor beta chains from one sample, sequenced in a study of cytomegalovirus exposure and HLA in healthy donors. Profiling relied on immunoSEQ multiplex PCR, and the TCRdb table lists in-frame clones only, not all of them. Of 130,000 to 150,000 clones in the sample, over 65% were seen once. The sequenced sample was PBMCs. The receptor source for this set is a female donor in good health and CMV-seronegative. Both conserved end residues are part of each CDR3. Each record gives: clone size, V gene, D gene, J gene, CDR3 DNA, CDR3 protein. The D gene is left open where the match is weak. A row's size may be missing; if present it is once, few, many or a size class.

NA	TRBV5-1	TRBD1	TRBJ2-7	TGCGCCAGCAGCCCCTGGACAGGACTTCCTTACGAGCAGTACTTC	CASSPWTGLPYEQYF
NA	TRBV5-1	NA	TRBJ1-1	TGCGCCAGCAGCTTGGTTGGTCAGGGAGCTTTCTTT	CASSLVGQGAFF
few	TRBV19	TRBD1	TRBJ1-1	TGTGCCAGTAGTGTCCGGACAGGGACTACTGAAGCTTTCTTT	CASSVRTGTTEAFF
few	TRBV18	NA	TRBJ1-1	TGTGCCAGCTCACCCGGACAAGGGGGATTGAACACTGAAGCTTTCTTT	CASSPGQGGLNTEAFF
NA	TRBV6-1	NA	TRBJ2-2	TGTGCCAGCAGGTTCCGGGGGTGGGACACCGGGGAGCTGTTTTTT	CASRFRGWDTGELFF
NA	TRBV5-4	NA	TRBJ2-2	TGTGCCAGCAGCGCGAGGAACACCGGGGAGCTGTTTTTT	CASSARNTGELFF
once	TRBV2	NA	TRBJ1-5	TGTGCCAGCAGTGACAGGAGCAATCAGCCCCAGCATTTT	CASSDRSNQPQHF
NA	TRBV11-2	TRBD2	TRBJ2-1	TGTGCCAGCAGCTTAGGCGGGAGGGGACGGGGTGAGCAGTTCTTC	CASSLGGRGRGEQFF
NA	TRBV29-1	NA	TRBJ1-5	TGCAGCGTTGCGACTGGGGGAGGTCAGCCCCAGCATTTT	CSVATGGGQPQHF
few	TRBV12-5	NA	TRBJ2-1	TGTGCTAGTGGTCTCTTTGCCAGCGATGGGGAGCAGTTCTTC	CASGLFASDGEQFF
NA	TRBV4-1	TRBD1	TRBJ2-7	TGCGCCAGCAGCCAGAGGACAGGGTACTACGAGCAGTACTTC	CASSQRTGYYEQYF
NA	TRBV6-5	NA	TRBJ2-5	TGTGCCAGCAGTGGAGGACTGGTACAAGAGACCCAGTACTTC	CASSGGLVQETQYF
few	TRBV2	TRBD1	TRBJ2-1	TGTGCCAGCAGGGGACAGGGGGCGAGTGAGCAGTTCTTC	CASRGQGASEQFF
few	TRBV6-5	NA	TRBJ1-1	TGTGCCAGCAGTCAAAGCTTCAAGAGGGCTGAAGCTTTCTTT	CASSQSFKRAEAFF
few	TRBV6-1	NA	TRBJ2-7	TGTGCCAGCAGTGATCGCTACGAGCAGTACTTC	CASSDRYEQYF
NA	TRBV7-9	TRBD1	TRBJ1-2	TGTTCCAGCAGCACGACAGGGGACTATGGCTACACCTTC	CSSSTTGDYGYTF
NA	TRBV5-4	TRBD1	TRBJ1-1	TGTGCCAGCAGCCGGGGACAGGGGAACACTGAAGCTTTCTTT	CASSRGQGNTEAFF
NA	TRBV9	TRBD1	TRBJ1-2	TGTGCCAGCAGCGAAGGACAGGGAAAAAGGGGCTACACCTTC	CASSEGQGKRGYTF
NA	TRBV7-2	NA	TRBJ1-3	TGTGCCAGCAGCACCCAAAGGGGGGGAACTCATCTATATTTT	CASSTQRGGTHLYF
few	TRBV4-1	TRBD1	TRBJ1-1	TGCGCCAGCAGCCAAGAAACAGGGGTGGCCACTGAAGCTTTCTTT	CASSQETGVATEAFF
few	TRBV6-6	NA	TRBJ1-4	TGTGCCAGCAGTCCGGGAATGAAGGGTAATGAAAAACTGTTTTTT	CASSPGMKGNEKLFF
NA	TRBV5-1	TRBD1	TRBJ2-1	TGCGCCAGCAGCTCCGGGACAGACAATGAGCAGTTCTTC	CASSSGTDNEQFF
NA	TRBV5-6	NA	TRBJ1-2	TGTGCCAGCAGCTTGGAGGGAGTAAACTATGGCTACACCTTC	CASSLEGVNYGYTF
NA	TRBV5-1	NA	TRBJ2-2	TGCGCCAGCAGCCCCCGGACTGTGAAGAAGAAGAACACCGGGGAGCTGTTTTTT	CASSPRTVKKKNTGELFF
NA	TRBV27	TRBD2	TRBJ2-7	TGTGCCAGCAGTTGGTCGGCGGGAGGATCCTACGAGCAGTACTTC	CASSWSAGGSYEQYF
NA	TRBV19	TRBD2	TRBJ2-2	TGTGCCAGTAGTCCCGCTTGGACTAGCGGGGGGCACGGGGAGCTGTTTTTT	CASSPAWTSGGHGELFF
NA	TRBV30	TRBD1	TRBJ2-5	TGTGCCTGGAGTGTAGGCTATTACGACAGGGATTGGAAAGAGACCCAGTACTTC	CAWSVGYYDRDWKETQYF
NA	TRBV7-2	NA	TRBJ2-3	TGTGCCAGCAGTCCGGGATCCGATACGCAGTATTTT	CASSPGSDTQYF
NA	TRBV21-1	NA	TRBJ1-2	TGTGCCAGCAGCAAAGACCGGGACAGACACTATGGCTACACCTTC	CASSKDRDRHYGYTF
NA	TRBV11-3	NA	TRBJ1-5	TGTGCCAGCAGCTTAGGATTAGGGACACCAGATCAGCCCCAGCATTTT	CASSLGLGTPDQPQHF
NA	TRBV5-8	NA	TRBJ1-2	TGTGCCAGCAGTTCCGACAAGTTCTATGGCTACACCTTC	CASSSDKFYGYTF
NA	TRBV6-5	NA	TRBJ1-2	TGTGCCAGCAGTTACAGGAGAGTGGGTAACAACTATGGCTACACCTTC	CASSYRRVGNNYGYTF
once	TRBV27	NA	TRBJ1-6	TGTGCCAGCAGAGGGGTTCGAGGTTCACCCCTCCACTTT	CASRGVRGSPLHF
NA	TRBV6-1	TRBD1	TRBJ1-3	TGTGCCAGCAGTGAAACCGGACAGGGCTTTTCTGGAAACACCATATATTTT	CASSETGQGFSGNTIYF
NA	TRBV28	NA	TRBJ2-7	TGTGCCAGCAGTTGGCAAAGGACAGCCGACTCCTACGAGCAGTACTTC	CASSWQRTADSYEQYF
NA	TRBV6-6	NA	TRBJ1-1	TGTGCCAGCCGGAGCAATTGGAACACTGAAGCTTTCTTT	CASRSNWNTEAFF
NA	TRBV6-4	TRBD1	TRBJ2-3	TGTGCCAGCAGTCTACAGGGGGCTCCGTCGGATACGCAGTATTTT	CASSLQGAPSDTQYF
few	TRBV28	TRBD1	TRBJ1-1	TGTGCCAGCAGTTCGTCTTCTACAGGGGGCTGGAACACTGAAGCTTTCTTT	CASSSSSTGGWNTEAFF
NA	TRBV4-1	TRBD1	TRBJ2-1	TGCGCCAGCAGCCGAGTAACAGGGGACAATGAGCAGTTCTTC	CASSRVTGDNEQFF
few	TRBV7-9	NA	TRBJ2-7	TGTGCCAGCAAATGTGACTCCTGCTACGAGCAGTACTTC	CASKCDSCYEQYF
NA	TRBV30	TRBD1	TRBJ1-1	TGTGCCTGGACCAGATTGGCCCCGGGACAGTGGAACACTGAAGCTTTCTTT	CAWTRLAPGQWNTEAFF
NA	TRBV27	TRBD1	TRBJ2-7	TGTGCCAGCAGTTATGGGACAGCGATGTACGAGCAGTACTTC	CASSYGTAMYEQYF
few	TRBV5-6	NA	TRBJ2-6	TGTGCCAGCAGCCCTTGGGGGCAGGCCGCCCCTGGGGCCAACGTCCTGACTTTC	CASSPWGQAAPGANVLTF
NA	TRBV18	TRBD1	TRBJ1-6	TGTGCCAGCTCACCTACAATGGGACAGATTAATTCACCCCTCCACTTT	CASSPTMGQINSPLHF
NA	TRBV7-7	NA	TRBJ2-2	TGTGCTAGCAGCTCTCCGAGCACCGGGGAGCTGTTTTTT	CASSSPSTGELFF
NA	TRBV5-1	TRBD1	TRBJ2-5	TGCGCCAGCAGCTTGGAAGGCAGGGGGCGAGAAGAGACCCAGTACTTC	CASSLEGRGREETQYF
NA	TRBV15	TRBD1	TRBJ2-2	TGTGCCACCAGCAGGGTGGGAGGGACAGGGGGAACCGGGGAGCTGTTTTTT	CATSRVGGTGGTGELFF
once	TRBV7-9	NA	TRBJ1-2	TGTGCCAGCGGACACACCGGGACAACCTATGGCTACACCTTC	CASGHTGTTYGYTF
NA	TRBV30	TRBD2	TRBJ2-1	TGTGCCTGGGCCTTAGCGGGAGGGATTTACAATGAGCAGTTCTTC	CAWALAGGIYNEQFF
NA	TRBV29-1	NA	TRBJ2-2	TGCAGCGTTGATGGCAGGGGATCCGGGGAGCTGTTTTTT	CSVDGRGSGELFF